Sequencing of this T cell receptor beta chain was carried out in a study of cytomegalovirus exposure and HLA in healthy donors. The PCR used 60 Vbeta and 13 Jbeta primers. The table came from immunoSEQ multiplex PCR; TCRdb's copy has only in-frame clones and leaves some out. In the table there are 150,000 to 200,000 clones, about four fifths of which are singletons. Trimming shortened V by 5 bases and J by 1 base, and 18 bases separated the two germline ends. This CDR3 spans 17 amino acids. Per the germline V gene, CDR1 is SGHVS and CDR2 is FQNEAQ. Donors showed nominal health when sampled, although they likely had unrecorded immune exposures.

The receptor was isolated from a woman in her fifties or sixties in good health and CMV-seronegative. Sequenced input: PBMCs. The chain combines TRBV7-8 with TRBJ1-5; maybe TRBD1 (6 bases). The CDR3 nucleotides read TGTGCCAGCAGCCCTCCCGGACAGTCTATAAGCAATCAGCCCCAGCATTTT. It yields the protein CASSPPGQSISNQPQHF.